What follows are 29 T cell receptor beta chains derived from one specimen sequenced in a study of shared clonotypes between healthy human individuals. Only CD45RO-negative cells positively selected for CCR7 counted as naive CD8 cells, so terminally differentiated effector memory CD45RA+ cells were excluded. TCRdb's table, derived via immunoSEQ multiplex PCR, lists solely in-frame clones and lacks some. The sample lists about 870,000 clones, around 92% seen once, with 20% to 30% in the top ten. What was sequenced was naive CD8+ T cells sorted from blood. These TCRs come from a man aged 25 to 40 in good health.

The V gene is TRBV25-1, the J gene TRBJ2-2; no definite D call. Germline V CDR1 and CDR2: MGHDK, SYGVNS. Trimming left V 8 bases short and J 7 bases short, with 8 bases between. This CDR3 has 11 amino acids. In nucleotides, the CDR3 is TGTGCCAGCGGCGTTGGCGGGGAGCTGTTTTTT. Translation gives CASGVGGELFF.

CDR3 residues: CATSRDGKKNEQFF. CDR3 bases: TGTGCCACCAGCAGAGATGGGAAAAAAAATGAGCAGTTCTTC. The chain couples TRBV15 to TRBJ2-1; D remains unclear. There are 14 residues in the CDR3. V lost 0 bases and J lost 7, with 10 bases in between. CDR1 and CDR2 (germline): LNHNV, YYDKDF (reference sequence).

V gene TRBV15 combines with J gene TRBJ1-1; maybe TRBD1 (5 bases). This CDR3 has 14 amino acids. V was cut by 4 bases and J by 4 bases, with 13 bases left in between. CDR1 and CDR2 from the germline V gene are LNHNV and YYDKDF (reference sequence). DNA for the CDR3: TGTGCCACCAGCATTGTAGGGGAGGGCACTGAAGCTTTCTTT. Translation: CATSIVGEGTEAFF.

The chain links TRBV5-1 to TRBJ2-1; 7 bases are a match to TRBD1. This CDR3 has 14 amino acids. Germline CDR1 reads SGHRS; CDR2 reads YFSETQ. V shed 0 bases and J 9 bases; nucleotides not matched to a gene: 6. This CDR3 reads CASSLDRGKGEQFF. The CDR3 coding sequence is TGCGCCAGCAGCTTGGACAGGGGCAAGGGTGAGCAGTTCTTC. The entire variable domain, with the rest obtained from reference TRBV5-1 and TRBJ2-1, is as follows: KAGVTQTPRYLIKTRGQQVTLSCSPISGHRSVSWYQQTPGQGLQFLFEYFSETQRNKGNFPGRFSGRQFSNSRSEMNVSTLELGDSALYLCASSLDRGKGEQFFGPGTRLTVL.

V and J are TRBV19 and TRBJ2-1, with 9 bases aligning to TRBD2. Germline V gene sequence: CDR1 LNHDA, CDR2 SQIVND (reference sequence). Trimming removed 4 bases from V and 6 bases from J; junction bases left unmatched: 4. The CDR3 runs to 14 residues. The CDR3 sequence is CASSSLAGFNEQFF. The CDR3 DNA follows: TGTGCCAGTAGTAGCCTAGCGGGGTTCAATGAGCAGTTCTTC.

The rearrangement joins TRBV7-6 to TRBJ2-7; TRBD2 might be the D (7 bases). The germline CDR1 and CDR2 sequences are SGHVS and FNYEAQ. The CDR3 covers 17 residues. V gave up 1 base and J gave up 2 bases, with 18 bases separating them. The CDR3 DNA is TGTGCCAGCAGCTTAGGAGTCCCCAGCGGGACAACCTACGAGCAGTACTTC. Amino acids: CASSLGVPSGTTYEQYF.

This chain uses TRBV29-1 with TRBJ2-3; D assignment may be TRBD1 or TRBD2 (7 bases each). Germline CDR1 SQVTM, CDR2 ANQGSEA. Trimming took off 3 bases at V and 7 bases at J, with 41 bases between the two ends. The CDR3 sequence is 22 residues long. CDR3 coding DNA: TGCAGCGTTGACGGGACAGCCCTCAGGGGTCTCAGCGGACTAGGTTCCGAAAATACGCAGTATTTT. The encoded protein is CSVDGTALRGLSGLGSENTQYF.

The CDR3 DNA reads TGTGCCAGCAGCGATGCCGGGACGGGGAATGAAAAACTGTTTTTT. It yields the protein CASSDAGTGNEKLFF. The chain is built from TRBV9 and TRBJ1-4; TRBD1 might be the D (5 bases). Germline values: CDR1 SGDLS, CDR2 YYNGEE. The length of the CDR3 is 15 residues. V lost 3 bases and J lost 5, with 14 bases in between.

This clone has only one observation. The CDR3 loop is CASSQVWGGQAGELFF. CDR3 nucleotides: TGCGCCAGCAGCCAAGTATGGGGGGGTCAGGCCGGGGAGCTGTTTTTT. V usage is TRBV4-3 and J usage is TRBJ2-2, with TRBD2 matching over 7 bases. CDR1 and CDR2 (germline): LGHNA, YSLEER. This CDR3 region has 16 residues. Trimming took 1 base from V and 6 from J; bases not matched to a gene: 8.

The chain has TRBV5-1 and TRBJ2-1, with D maybe TRBD2 (5 bases). Trimming cost V 4 bases and J 8 bases, with 22 bases left between them. The CDR3 runs 16 residues. In germline, CDR1 is SGHRS, CDR2 YFSETQ. The CDR3 sequence is CASSPGRINPFDEQFF. In DNA form, the CDR3 reads TGCGCCAGCAGCCCGGGAAGAATAAATCCATTCGATGAGCAGTTCTTC.

The J gene is TRBJ1-1, the V gene TRBV27; 7 nucleotides line up with TRBD1. Germline assignment: CDR1 MNHEY and CDR2 SMNVEV (reference sequence). V gave up 0 bases and J gave up 2 bases; unmatched junction bases: 9. This CDR3 spans 17 amino acids. CDR3 loop: CASSLSKEGGSNTEAFF. DNA for the CDR3: TGTGCCAGCAGTTTATCGAAAGAAGGGGGCTCCAACACTGAAGCTTTCTTT.

The chain employs TRBV2 and TRBJ2-1, with a tentative D call TRBD1 (6 bases). This CDR3 is built from 13 residues. With 6 bases removed from V and 4 bases from J, the gap between germline ends came to 10 bases. Looked up from germline, CDR1 is SNHLY and CDR2 is FYNNEI. In DNA form, the CDR3 reads TGTGCCAGCAGAGCACAGGGTTACAATGAGCAGTTCTTC. Encoded protein: CASRAQGYNEQFF.

This rearrangement joins TRBV10-3 to TRBJ2-1, with D maybe TRBD2 (5 bases). Germline values: CDR1 ENHRY, CDR2 SYGVKD. CDR3 length equals 14 residues. Trimming took 10 bases from V and 4 from J, leaving 17 bases between them. This CDR3 is CATRATGEYNEQFF. CDR3 DNA sequence: TGTGCCACCCGTGCTACCGGGGAGTACAATGAGCAGTTCTTC.

In nucleotides, the CDR3 is TGCGCCAGCAGCCCCCGGTCTGCGGGGCAGAGGACAGATACGCAGTATTTT. Translation gives CASSPRSAGQRTDTQYF. The V call is TRBV4-1, the J call TRBJ2-3, with a tentative D call TRBD2 (6 bases). This CDR3 has 17 residues. V gave up 4 bases and J gave up 3 bases, with 20 bases separating them. Germline loops: CDR1 MGHRA, CDR2 YSYEKL.

This chain links TRBV10-2 with TRBJ2-5; D is uncertain. The germline CDR1 and CDR2 sequences are WSHSY and SAAADI. Deletions cut 9 bases from V and 2 bases from J, with 13 bases between. The CDR3 loop spans 13 amino acids. The CDR3 region has the DNA TGCGCCAGGTCTACCGGCCTTCAAGAGACCCAGTACTTC. Translated: CARSTGLQETQYF.

The chain couples TRBV4-1 to TRBJ2-7, with D hard to call. The germline V gene has CDR1 MGHRA and CDR2 YSYEKL. V lost 1 base, J lost 5 bases, and 9 bases lay in between. This CDR3 contains 13 residues. CDR3 sequence reads: CASSQVLGNEQYF. The CDR3 coding sequence is TGCGCCAGCAGCCAAGTTTTGGGGAACGAGCAGTACTTC.

The chain is built from TRBV7-9 and TRBJ2-7; D might be TRBD1 (5 bases). Germline V gene sequence: CDR1 SEHNR, CDR2 FQNEAQ (reference sequence). This CDR3 has 14 amino acids. V lost 1 base and J lost 3, with 10 bases in between. The CDR3 reads CASSLDVDSYEQYF. The DNA for the CDR3 is TGTGCCAGCAGCTTAGATGTTGACAGCTACGAGCAGTACTTC.

The count of this clone is one. The chain employs TRBV28 and TRBJ1-5; 7 nucleotides line up with TRBD1. The V segment lost 6 bases and the J segment 3 bases; nucleotides outside the gene matches: 5. The CDR3 sequence is 14 residues long. Germline V lookup: CDR1 MDHEN, CDR2 SYDVKM. CDR3 DNA sequence: TGTGCCAGCAGAACGGACAGGCCCAATCAGCCCCAGCATTTT. Translation: CASRTDRPNQPQHF.

As regards this clone: Distinct nucleotide sequences in the sample also encode this CDR3. The genes are TRBV29-1 and TRBJ2-3; 10 bases are shared with TRBD1. CDR3 length: 14 amino acids. Germline V gene lookup returns CDR1 SQVTM and CDR2 ANQGSEA. The V gene end was trimmed by 6 bases and the J gene end by 3 bases; junction bases not matched to a gene: 6. The CDR3 loop reads CSVAGTGVTDTQYF. CDR3 nucleotides: TGCAGCGTAGCCGGGACAGGGGTTACAGATACGCAGTATTTT.

V usage is TRBV7-9 and J usage is TRBJ2-3; 9 nucleotides agree with TRBD1. The CDR3 runs 17 residues. The germline gives CDR1 SEHNR, CDR2 FQNEAQ (reference sequence). Germline trimming cut 5 bases from V and 4 bases from J; bases unmatched to any gene: 13. This CDR3 is CASSPIRGDREADTQYF. For the CDR3, the DNA is TGTGCCAGCAGCCCCATTAGGGGGGACAGGGAGGCAGATACGCAGTATTTT.

V gene TRBV7-9 combines with J gene TRBJ2-2; 9 bases align to TRBD2. The germline CDR1 and CDR2 sequences are SEHNR and FQNEAQ (reference sequence). V gave up 10 bases and J gave up 1 base; unmatched junction bases: 7. The CDR3 covers 15 residues. CDR3 sequence reads: CATSGNTRNTGELFF. The CDR3 nucleotides read TGTGCCACTAGCGGGAATACCCGGAACACCGGGGAGCTGTTTTTT.

The chain is built from TRBV7-9 and TRBJ2-5; TRBD1 might be the D (5 bases). The germline gives CDR1 SEHNR, CDR2 FQNEAQ (reference sequence). CDR3 length: 13 residues. Between the trimmed V and J ends, which lost 2 bases and 5 bases, there was a span of 9 bases. The DNA for the CDR3 is TGTGCCAGCAGCTTAATGGGGCGGGAGACCCAGTACTTC. Translation gives CASSLMGRETQYF.

This chain uses TRBV11-2 with TRBJ1-5, with 7 bases identical to TRBD1. The ends lost 1 base at V and 6 bases at J; junction bases unmatched: 6. Germline V gives CDR1 SGHAT, CDR2 FQNNGV. The CDR3 runs 15 residues. This CDR3 is CASSLVAGGGQPQHF. CDR3 nucleotide sequence: TGTGCCAGCAGCTTAGTTGCAGGGGGAGGTCAGCCCCAGCATTTT.

V and J are TRBV4-1 and TRBJ2-3; 7 nucleotides agree with TRBD2. The CDR3 is made up of 16 amino acids. The germline V gene has CDR1 MGHRA and CDR2 YSYEKL. V was pared by 5 bases and J by 0 bases, with 8 bases of the junction left unmatched. The CDR3 region has the DNA TGCGCCAGCAGCTTCCTAGCGGATTCTAGCACAGATACGCAGTATTTT. As protein: CASSFLADSSTDTQYF.

This clone is a singleton in its sample. CDR3 sequence: CASSEQYLWEQYF. The CDR3 DNA sequence: TGTGCCAGTAGCGAACAGTATCTGTGGGAGCAGTACTTC. The gene calls are TRBV19 and TRBJ2-7; the D is unclear. The CDR3 length is 13 residues. The V end was cut by 6 bases, the J end by 7 bases, with 16 bases between. The germline V gene has CDR1 LNHDA and CDR2 SQIVND (reference sequence). Supplemented by reference TRBV19 and TRBJ2-7, the full variable domain reads DGGITQSPKYLFRKEGQNVTLSCEQNLNHDAMYWYRQDPGQGLRLIYYSQIVNDFQKGDIAEGYSVSREKKESFPLTVTSAQKNPTAFYLCASSEQYLWEQYFGPGTRLTVT.

Only a few counts were recorded for this clone. The V and J genes are TRBV7-9 and TRBJ2-7; TRBD2 might be the D (6 bases). This CDR3 spans 12 amino acids. Trimming pared 5 bases from V and 7 bases from J, leaving 12 bases between. CDR1 SEHNR and CDR2 FQNEAQ come from the germline V gene (reference sequence). CDR3 residues: CASSQDREEQYF. DNA of the CDR3: TGTGCCAGCAGCCAGGACCGGGAGGAGCAGTACTTC.

The chain uses TRBV28 and TRBJ2-4; 13 bases are a match to TRBD2. Germline loops: CDR1 MDHEN, CDR2 SYDVKM. J lost 0 bases, V lost 7 bases, and 9 bases had no gene match. This CDR3 spans 18 amino acids. The CDR3 loop is CASTLGTSGTLAKNIQYF. DNA of the CDR3: TGTGCCAGCACCTTGGGGACTAGCGGGACTTTAGCCAAAAACATTCAGTACTTC.

The V call is TRBV11-3, the J call TRBJ2-3; TRBD1 or TRBD2 may be the D gene (5 bases each). Germline V gene lookup returns CDR1 SGHNT and CDR2 YENEEA. The CDR3 is 16 amino acids. The germline V and J ends were trimmed by 5 bases and 9 bases, with 24 bases remaining between them. The DNA of the CDR3 is TGTGCCAGCAGCGATTATGGGGAGTCAAAAGGGGCCACGCAGTATTTT. Amino acids: CASSDYGESKGATQYF.

The chain carries TRBV5-4 and TRBJ2-5; tentatively, D is TRBD1 (5 bases). The CDR3 runs 15 residues. V gave up 4 bases and J gave up 4 bases, with 17 bases separating them. The germline gives CDR1 SGHNT, CDR2 YYREEE (reference sequence). CDR3 loop: CASSVSDTMGETQYF. CDR3 in DNA: TGTGCCAGCAGCGTATCGGACACCATGGGAGAGACCCAGTACTTC.